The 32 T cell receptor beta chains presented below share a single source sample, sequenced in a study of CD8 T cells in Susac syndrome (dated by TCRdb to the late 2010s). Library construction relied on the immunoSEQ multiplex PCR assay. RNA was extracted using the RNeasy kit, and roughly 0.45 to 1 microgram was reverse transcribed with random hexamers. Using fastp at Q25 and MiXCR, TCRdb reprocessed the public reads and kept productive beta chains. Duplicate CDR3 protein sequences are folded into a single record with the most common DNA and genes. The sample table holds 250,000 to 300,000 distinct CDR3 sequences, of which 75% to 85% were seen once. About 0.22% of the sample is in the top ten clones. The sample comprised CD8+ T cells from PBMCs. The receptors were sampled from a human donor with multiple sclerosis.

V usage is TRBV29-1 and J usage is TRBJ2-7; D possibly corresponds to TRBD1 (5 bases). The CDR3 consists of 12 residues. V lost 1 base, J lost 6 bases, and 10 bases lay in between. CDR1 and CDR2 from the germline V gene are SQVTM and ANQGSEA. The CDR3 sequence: CSVEAQGFEQYF. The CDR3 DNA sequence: TGCAGCGTTGAAGCCCAGGGTTTCGAGCAGTACTTC.

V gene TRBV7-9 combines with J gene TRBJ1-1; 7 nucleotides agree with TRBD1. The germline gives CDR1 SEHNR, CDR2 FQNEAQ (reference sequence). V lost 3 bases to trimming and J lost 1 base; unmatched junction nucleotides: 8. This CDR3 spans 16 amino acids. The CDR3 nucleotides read TGTGCCAGCAGCTTGACAGGGATTCGAGAGAACACTGAAGCTTTCTTT. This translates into CASSLTGIRENTEAFF.

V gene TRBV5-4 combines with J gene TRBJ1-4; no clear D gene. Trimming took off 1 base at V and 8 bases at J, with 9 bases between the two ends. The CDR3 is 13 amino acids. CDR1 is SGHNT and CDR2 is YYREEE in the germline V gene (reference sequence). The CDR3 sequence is CASSLHIEEKLFF. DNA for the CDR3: TGTGCCAGCAGCTTGCACATAGAGGAAAAACTGTTTTTT.

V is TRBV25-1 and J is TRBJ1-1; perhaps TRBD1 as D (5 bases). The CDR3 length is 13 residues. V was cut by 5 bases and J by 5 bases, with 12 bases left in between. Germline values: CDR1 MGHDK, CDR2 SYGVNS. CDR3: CASSRTGKTEAFF. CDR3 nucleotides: TGTGCCAGCAGTAGAACAGGAAAAACTGAAGCTTTCTTT.

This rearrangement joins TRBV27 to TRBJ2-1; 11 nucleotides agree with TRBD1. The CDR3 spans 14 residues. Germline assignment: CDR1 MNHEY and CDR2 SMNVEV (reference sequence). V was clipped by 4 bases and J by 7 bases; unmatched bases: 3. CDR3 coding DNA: TGTGCCAGCAGTTGGGACAGGGGGGGGAATGAGCAGTTCTTC. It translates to CASSWDRGGNEQFF.

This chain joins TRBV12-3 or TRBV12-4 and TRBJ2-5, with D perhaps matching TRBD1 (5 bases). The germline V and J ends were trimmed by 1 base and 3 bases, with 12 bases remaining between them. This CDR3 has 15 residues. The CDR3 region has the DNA TGTGCCAGCAGTTTAGACGGCAGGGCGAAAGAGACCCAGTACTTC. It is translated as CASSLDGRAKETQYF.

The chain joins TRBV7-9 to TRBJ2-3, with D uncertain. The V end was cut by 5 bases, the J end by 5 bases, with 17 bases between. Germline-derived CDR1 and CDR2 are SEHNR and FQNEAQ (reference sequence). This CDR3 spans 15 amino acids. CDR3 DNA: TGTGCCAGCAGCCCCAGTGGTTCCCTAGGAGATACGCAGTATTTT. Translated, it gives CASSPSGSLGDTQYF.

CDR3 nucleotides: TGCGCCAGCAGCGTGGTAGTAGCGGGAGGCCGCTCGGGGAGCAAGCAGTACTTC. Residues: CASSVVVAGGRSGSKQYF. The V gene is TRBV4-3, the J gene TRBJ2-7; the match to TRBD2 covers 10 bases. The germline gives CDR1 LGHNA, CDR2 YSLEER. Trimming at V came to 5 bases and at J to 8 bases, leaving 21 bases not matched to a gene. This CDR3 spans 18 amino acids.

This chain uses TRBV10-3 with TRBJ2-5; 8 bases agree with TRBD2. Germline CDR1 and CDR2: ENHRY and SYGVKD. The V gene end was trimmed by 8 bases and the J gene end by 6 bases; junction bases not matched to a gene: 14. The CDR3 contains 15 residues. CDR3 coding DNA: TGTGCCATCGGGGCAGGGACTAGGGTGTTTCAGACCCAGTACTTC. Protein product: CAIGAGTRVFQTQYF.

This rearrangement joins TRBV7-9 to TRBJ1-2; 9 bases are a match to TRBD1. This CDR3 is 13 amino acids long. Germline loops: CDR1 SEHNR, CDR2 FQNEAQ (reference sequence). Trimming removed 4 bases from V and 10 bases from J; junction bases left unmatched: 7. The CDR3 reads CASSYWTGDDYTF. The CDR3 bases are TGTGCCAGCAGCTATTGGACAGGGGATGACTACACCTTC.

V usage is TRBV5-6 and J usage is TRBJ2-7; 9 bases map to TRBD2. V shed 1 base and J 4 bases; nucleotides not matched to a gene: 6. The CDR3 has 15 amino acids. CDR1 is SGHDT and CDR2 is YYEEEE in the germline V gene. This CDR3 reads CASSLRREGLYEQYF. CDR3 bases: TGTGCCAGCAGCTTGCGGCGGGAGGGCCTTTACGAGCAGTACTTC.

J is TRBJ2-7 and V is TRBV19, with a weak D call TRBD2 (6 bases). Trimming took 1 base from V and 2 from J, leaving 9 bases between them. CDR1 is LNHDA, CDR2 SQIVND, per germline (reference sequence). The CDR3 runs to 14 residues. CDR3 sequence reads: CASSIAGVTYEQYF. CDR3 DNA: TGTGCCAGTAGTATAGCGGGAGTGACCTACGAGCAGTACTTC. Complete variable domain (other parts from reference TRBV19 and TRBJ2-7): DGGITQSPKYLFRKEGQNVTLSCEQNLNHDAMYWYRQDPGQGLRLIYYSQIVNDFQKGDIAEGYSVSREKKESFPLTVTSAQKNPTAFYLCASSIAGVTYEQYFGPGTRLTVT.

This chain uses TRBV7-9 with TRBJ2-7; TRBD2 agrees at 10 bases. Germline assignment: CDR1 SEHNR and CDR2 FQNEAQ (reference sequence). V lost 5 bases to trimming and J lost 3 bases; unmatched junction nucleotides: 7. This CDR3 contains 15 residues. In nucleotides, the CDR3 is TGTGCCAGCAGCCTCCTAGCGGGAGTTGGCTACGAGCAGTACTTC. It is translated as CASSLLAGVGYEQYF.

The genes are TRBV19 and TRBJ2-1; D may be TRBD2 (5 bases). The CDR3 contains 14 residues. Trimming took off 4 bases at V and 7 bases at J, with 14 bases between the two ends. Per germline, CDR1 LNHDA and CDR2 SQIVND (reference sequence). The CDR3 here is CASSTIAYSNEQFF. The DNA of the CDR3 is TGTGCCAGTAGTACAATAGCGTATTCGAATGAGCAGTTCTTC. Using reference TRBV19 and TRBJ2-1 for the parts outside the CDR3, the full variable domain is DGGITQSPKYLFRKEGQNVTLSCEQNLNHDAMYWYRQDPGQGLRLIYYSQIVNDFQKGDIAEGYSVSREKKESFPLTVTSAQKNPTAFYLCASSTIAYSNEQFFGPGTRLTVL.

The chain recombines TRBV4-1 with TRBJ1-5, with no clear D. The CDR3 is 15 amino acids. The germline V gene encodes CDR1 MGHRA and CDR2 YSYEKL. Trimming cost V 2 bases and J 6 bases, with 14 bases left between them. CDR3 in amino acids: CASSQTPETGQPQHF. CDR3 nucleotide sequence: TGCGCCAGCAGCCAAACCCCCGAGACGGGTCAGCCCCAGCATTTT.

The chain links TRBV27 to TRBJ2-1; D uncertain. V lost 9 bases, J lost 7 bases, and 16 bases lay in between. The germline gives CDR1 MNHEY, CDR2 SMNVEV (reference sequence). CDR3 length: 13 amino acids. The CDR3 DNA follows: TGTGCCAGTCGTCTAGGCCTGGGGAATGAGCAGTTCTTC. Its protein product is CASRLGLGNEQFF.

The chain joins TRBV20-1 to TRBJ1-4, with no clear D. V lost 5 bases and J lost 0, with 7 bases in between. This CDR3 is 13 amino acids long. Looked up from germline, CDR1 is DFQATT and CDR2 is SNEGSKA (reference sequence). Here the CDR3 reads CSAFTSTNEKLFF. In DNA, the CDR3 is TGCAGTGCTTTTACATCAACTAATGAAAAACTGTTTTTT.

The CDR3 protein is CASINSWGEQFF. The CDR3 DNA reads TGTGCCAGTATTAACAGCTGGGGTGAGCAGTTCTTC. The chain has TRBV19 and TRBJ2-1; no firm D call. Per germline, CDR1 LNHDA and CDR2 SQIVND (reference sequence). Between the trimmed V and J ends, which lost 7 bases and 9 bases, there was a span of 13 bases. The CDR3 length is 12 residues. The full variable domain, completed using reference TRBV19 and TRBJ2-1, is DGGITQSPKYLFRKEGQNVTLSCEQNLNHDAMYWYRQDPGQGLRLIYYSQIVNDFQKGDIAEGYSVSREKKESFPLTVTSAQKNPTAFYLCASINSWGEQFFGPGTRLTVL.

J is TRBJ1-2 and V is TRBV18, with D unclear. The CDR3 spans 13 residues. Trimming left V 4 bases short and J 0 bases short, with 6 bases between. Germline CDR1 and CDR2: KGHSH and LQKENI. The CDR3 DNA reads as TGTGCCAGCTCACTGGATTCTAACTATGGCTACACCTTC. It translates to CASSLDSNYGYTF.

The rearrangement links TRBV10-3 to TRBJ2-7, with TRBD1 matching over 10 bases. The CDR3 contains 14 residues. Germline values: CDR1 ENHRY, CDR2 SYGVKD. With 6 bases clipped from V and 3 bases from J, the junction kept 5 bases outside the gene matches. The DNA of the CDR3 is TGTGCCATCAGCGGGACAGGGGTGCTCTACGAGCAGTACTTC. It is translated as CAISGTGVLYEQYF.

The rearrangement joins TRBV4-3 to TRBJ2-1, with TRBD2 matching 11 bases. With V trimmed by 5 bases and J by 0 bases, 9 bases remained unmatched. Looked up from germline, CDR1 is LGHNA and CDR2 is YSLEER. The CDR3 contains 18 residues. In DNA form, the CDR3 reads TGCGCCAGCAGCAAGGGGACTAGCGGCGTCAGCTCCTACAATGAGCAGTTCTTC. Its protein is CASSKGTSGVSSYNEQFF.

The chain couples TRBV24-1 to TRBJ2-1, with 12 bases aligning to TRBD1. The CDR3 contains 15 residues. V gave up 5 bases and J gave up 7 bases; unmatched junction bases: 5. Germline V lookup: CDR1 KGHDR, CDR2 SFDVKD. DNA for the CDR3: TGTGCCACCAGTGGCCGGGACAGGGGGCGAAATGAGCAGTTCTTC. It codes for CATSGRDRGRNEQFF.

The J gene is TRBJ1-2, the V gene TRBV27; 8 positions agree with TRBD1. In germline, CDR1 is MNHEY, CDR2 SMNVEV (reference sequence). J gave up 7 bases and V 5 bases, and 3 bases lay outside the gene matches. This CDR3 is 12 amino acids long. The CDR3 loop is CASSTTGGGYTF. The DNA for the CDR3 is TGTGCCAGCAGTACAACAGGGGGTGGCTACACCTTC.

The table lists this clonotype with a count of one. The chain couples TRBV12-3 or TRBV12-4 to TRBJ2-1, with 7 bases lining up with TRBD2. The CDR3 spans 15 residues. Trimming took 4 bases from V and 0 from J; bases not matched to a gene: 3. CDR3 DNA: TGTGCCAGCAGTTGGGGGGGGAACTCCTACAATGAGCAGTTCTTC. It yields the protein CASSWGGNSYNEQFF.

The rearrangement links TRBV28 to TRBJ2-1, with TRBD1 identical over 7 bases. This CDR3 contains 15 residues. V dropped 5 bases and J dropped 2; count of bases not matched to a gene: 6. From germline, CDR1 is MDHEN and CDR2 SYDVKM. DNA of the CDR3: TGTGCCAGCAGTCCGCTGACAGGGACCTACAATGAGCAGTTCTTC. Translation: CASSPLTGTYNEQFF.

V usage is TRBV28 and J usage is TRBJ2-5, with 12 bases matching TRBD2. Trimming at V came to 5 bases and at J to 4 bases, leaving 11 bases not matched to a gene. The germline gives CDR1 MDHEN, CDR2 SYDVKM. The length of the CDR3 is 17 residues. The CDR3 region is CASSILRLAGDGETQYF. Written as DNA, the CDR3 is TGTGCCAGCAGTATCCTTCGACTAGCGGGAGATGGAGAGACCCAGTACTTC.

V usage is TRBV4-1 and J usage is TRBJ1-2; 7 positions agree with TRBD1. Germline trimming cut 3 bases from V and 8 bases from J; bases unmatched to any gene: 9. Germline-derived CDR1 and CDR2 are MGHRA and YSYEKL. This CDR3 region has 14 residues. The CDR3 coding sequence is TGCGCCAGCAGCCAGCCCGGGACAGCGACGGGCTACACCTTC. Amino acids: CASSQPGTATGYTF.

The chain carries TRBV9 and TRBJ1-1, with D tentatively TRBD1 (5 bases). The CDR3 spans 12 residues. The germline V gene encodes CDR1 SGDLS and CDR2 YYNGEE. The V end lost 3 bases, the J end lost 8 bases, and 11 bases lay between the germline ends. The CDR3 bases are TGTGCCAGCAGCGGCCGGGGGAGCGAAGCTTTCTTT. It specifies CASSGRGSEAFF.

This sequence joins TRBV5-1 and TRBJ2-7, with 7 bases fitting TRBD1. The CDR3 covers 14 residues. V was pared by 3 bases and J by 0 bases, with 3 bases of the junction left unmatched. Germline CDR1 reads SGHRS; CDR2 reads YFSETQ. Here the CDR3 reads CASSYRDSSYEQYF. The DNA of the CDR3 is TGCGCCAGCAGCTACCGGGACAGCTCCTACGAGCAGTACTTC.

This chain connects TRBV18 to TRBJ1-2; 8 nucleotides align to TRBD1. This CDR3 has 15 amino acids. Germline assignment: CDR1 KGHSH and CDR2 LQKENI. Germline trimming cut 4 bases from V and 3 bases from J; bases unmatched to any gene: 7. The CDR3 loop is CASSLSDRDYYGYTF. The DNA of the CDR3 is TGTGCCAGCTCACTCTCGGACAGGGATTACTATGGCTACACCTTC.

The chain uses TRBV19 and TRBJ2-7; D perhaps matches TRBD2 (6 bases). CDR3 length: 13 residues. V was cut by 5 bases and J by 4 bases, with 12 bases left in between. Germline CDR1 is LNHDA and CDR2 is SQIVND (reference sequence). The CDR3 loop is CASSGGVGYEQYF. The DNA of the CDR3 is TGTGCCAGTAGTGGCGGGGTTGGATACGAGCAGTACTTC.

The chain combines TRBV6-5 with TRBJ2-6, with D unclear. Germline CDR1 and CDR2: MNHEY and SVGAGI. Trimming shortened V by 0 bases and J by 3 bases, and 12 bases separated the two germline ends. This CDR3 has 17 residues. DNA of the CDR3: TGTGCCAGCAGTTACTCCCACGGCCCGTTTGGGGCCAACGTCCTGACTTTC. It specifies CASSYSHGPFGANVLTF.